These T cell receptor beta chains were read from a single sample in a study of cytomegalovirus exposure and HLA in healthy donors. TCRdb's table, derived via immunoSEQ multiplex PCR, lists solely in-frame clones and lacks some. The sample includes some 190,000 clones, around 80% seen only once; the top ten take less than 1.5%. The source material was PBMCs. These TCRs come from a man in his late teens or twenties in good health and CMV-seronegative. Each CDR3 is given with its conserved first and last residue. Each record gives: J gene, clone size, D gene, V gene, CDR3 DNA, CDR3 protein. The D gene is left open where the match is weak. Clone size appears in some rows only: once, few, many, or a class for an expanded clone.

J: TRBJ2-1; size: .; D: .; V: TRBV4-2; DNA: TGTGCCGGCAGCCAAGCGGTTTTCGGGCAGGGGAATGAGCAGTTCTTC; CDR3: CAGSQAVFGQGNEQFF
J: TRBJ2-1; size: few; D: .; V: TRBV19; DNA: TGTGCCAGTAGTATAGCGGGGTACCTATACAATGAGCAGTTCTTC; CDR3: CASSIAGYLYNEQFF
J: TRBJ2-5; size: .; D: TRBD1; V: TRBV5-1; DNA: TGCGCCAGCAGCGAGGACAGGGGTATTTCGGAGACCCAGTACTTC; CDR3: CASSEDRGISETQYF
J: TRBJ2-6; size: .; D: .; V: TRBV15; DNA: TGTGCCACTCGGGAGCCTGGGGCCAACGTCCTGACTTTC; CDR3: CATREPGANVLTF
J: TRBJ2-1; size: .; D: .; V: TRBV5-1; DNA: TGCGCCAGCAGCCAAGAGCCCCTATTCAATGAGCAGTTCTTC; CDR3: CASSQEPLFNEQFF
J: TRBJ1-3; size: .; D: .; V: TRBV6-6; DNA: TGTGCCAGCAGTTACGACACCTCTGGAAACACCATATATTTT; CDR3: CASSYDTSGNTIYF
J: TRBJ2-7; size: .; D: TRBD2; V: TRBV29-1; DNA: TGCAGCGTTGCCCGACTAGCGGGGGCCTCCTACGAGCAGTACTTC; CDR3: CSVARLAGASYEQYF
J: TRBJ2-2; size: once; D: .; V: TRBV11-3; DNA: TGTGCCAGCAGCTCCGGAGGAACCGGGGAGCTGTTTTTT; CDR3: CASSSGGTGELFF
J: TRBJ2-2; size: once; D: TRBD2; V: TRBV4-3; DNA: TGCGCCAGCAGCCAAGGACTAGCGGGAGCGGGCGGGGAGCTGTTTTTT; CDR3: CASSQGLAGAGGELFF
J: TRBJ2-2; size: .; D: TRBD2; V: TRBV15; DNA: TGTGCCACCAGCAGAGATCTTAATAGCGGGAGGACCGGGGAGCTGTTTTTT; CDR3: CATSRDLNSGRTGELFF
J: TRBJ1-5; size: once; D: .; V: TRBV19; DNA: TGTGCCAGTAGCCCAAAGAGGAGGTGGGATAGCAATCAGCCCCAGCATTTT; CDR3: CASSPKRRWDSNQPQHF
J: TRBJ2-7; size: .; D: TRBD1; V: TRBV19; DNA: TGTGCCAGTAGTATACGAGGGGGACAGGCCTACGAGCAGTACTTC; CDR3: CASSIRGGQAYEQYF
J: TRBJ1-2; size: once; D: TRBD1; V: TRBV4-1; DNA: TGCGCCAGCAGCCAAGACCCACAGGGGGACTATGGCTACACCTTC; CDR3: CASSQDPQGDYGYTF
J: TRBJ2-7; size: .; D: TRBD1; V: TRBV7-8; DNA: TGTGCCAGCAGCCCCGGGACAGGCGTTTCCTACGAGCAGTACTTC; CDR3: CASSPGTGVSYEQYF
J: TRBJ1-2; size: .; D: TRBD1; V: TRBV7-9; DNA: TGTGCCAGCAGCAACAACAGGGGCGGCCCTAGCTATGGCTACACCTTC; CDR3: CASSNNRGGPSYGYTF
J: TRBJ2-2; size: .; D: .; V: TRBV5-5; DNA: TGTGCCAGCAGCTGGGGCGCCGGGACTTACACCGGGGAGCTGTTTTTT; CDR3: CASSWGAGTYTGELFF
J: TRBJ1-1; size: once; D: TRBD1; V: TRBV4-2; DNA: TGTGCCAGCGGACAGGGCTTACTCATGAACACTGAAGCTTTCTTT; CDR3: CASGQGLLMNTEAFF
J: TRBJ1-2; size: .; D: .; V: TRBV5-1; DNA: TGCGCCAGCAGCTTGATGGCGGTCGGTATAAACTATGGCTACACCTTC; CDR3: CASSLMAVGINYGYTF
J: TRBJ2-3; size: .; D: TRBD2; V: TRBV7-8; DNA: TGTGCCAGCAGCTTGGCTAGCGGGGGGGGACCAGATACGCAGTATTTT; CDR3: CASSLASGGGPDTQYF
J: TRBJ2-7; size: few; D: .; V: TRBV4-3; DNA: TGCGCCAGCAGCCGGGGCCTCGAAAGGGAGCAGTACTTC; CDR3: CASSRGLEREQYF
J: TRBJ2-1; size: few; D: TRBD2; V: TRBV27; DNA: TGTGCCAGCAGCCGTTCGAGACTAGCGGGGGGGCGAAGTGATGAGCAGTTCTTC; CDR3: CASSRSRLAGGRSDEQFF
J: TRBJ2-3; size: .; D: .; V: TRBV6-5; DNA: TGTGCCAGCACCCGTGGCGGGGCAACAGATACGCAGTATTTT; CDR3: CASTRGGATDTQYF
J: TRBJ1-2; size: .; D: TRBD1; V: TRBV7-9; DNA: TGTGCCAGCAGCTCACAGGGGGCGCGGGACTATGGCTACACCTTC; CDR3: CASSSQGARDYGYTF
J: TRBJ1-2; size: few; D: .; V: TRBV6-5; DNA: TGTGCCAGCAGGGTAGGGGGCTATGGCTACACCTTC; CDR3: CASRVGGYGYTF
J: TRBJ2-7; size: .; D: TRBD2; V: TRBV19; DNA: TGTGCCAGTAGGGGACTAGGGCGCGAGCAGTACTTC; CDR3: CASRGLGREQYF
J: TRBJ2-7; size: .; D: .; V: TRBV7-9; DNA: TGTGCCAGCAGCTTAGCGGTCTCCCCGGGGGAGCAGTACTTC; CDR3: CASSLAVSPGEQYF
J: TRBJ2-3; size: .; D: TRBD1; V: TRBV27; DNA: TGTGCCAGCAGGCTACAGGGGGCGGGTCCAGATACGCAGTATTTT; CDR3: CASRLQGAGPDTQYF
J: TRBJ2-5; size: once; D: .; V: TRBV29-1; DNA: TGCAGCGCCGACCCCGGGGGCCAAGAGACCCAGTACTTC; CDR3: CSADPGGQETQYF
J: TRBJ2-1; size: .; D: TRBD1; V: TRBV7-2; DNA: TGTGCCAGCAGCACGGGACAGGGGGCGCCGTACAATGAGCAGTTCTTC; CDR3: CASSTGQGAPYNEQFF
J: TRBJ1-1; size: .; D: .; V: TRBV2; DNA: TGTGCCAGCAGTGAAGCAAGGAGGGAGAACACTGAAGCTTTCTTT; CDR3: CASSEARRENTEAFF
J: TRBJ2-7; size: .; D: .; V: TRBV7-9; DNA: TGTGCCAGCAGCCGCAACACAGGGTACGAGCAGTACTTC; CDR3: CASSRNTGYEQYF
J: TRBJ2-7; size: .; D: TRBD2; V: TRBV4-2; DNA: TGTGCCAGCAGCCAAGTCCCTAGCGGGAGTAGCGAGCAGTACTTC; CDR3: CASSQVPSGSSEQYF
J: TRBJ2-4; size: few; D: TRBD2; V: TRBV27; DNA: TGTGCCAGCAGTCCATACGGGGGGAACATTCAGTACTTC; CDR3: CASSPYGGNIQYF
J: TRBJ2-1; size: .; D: .; V: TRBV4-2; DNA: TGTGCCAGCAGCCAAGTTTTGGGGGCGGAATCCTACAATGAGCAGTTCTTC; CDR3: CASSQVLGAESYNEQFF
J: TRBJ1-4; size: .; D: TRBD1; V: TRBV5-1; DNA: TGCGCCAGCAGCTTAACAGGGGCCGGTCAGAATGAAAAACTGTTTTTT; CDR3: CASSLTGAGQNEKLFF
J: TRBJ1-3; size: .; D: .; V: TRBV18; DNA: TGTGCCAGCTCACGTGGAGCCGCTCAATCTGGAAACACCATATATTTT; CDR3: CASSRGAAQSGNTIYF
J: TRBJ1-3; size: .; D: .; V: TRBV6-5; DNA: TGTGCCAGCAGCCTAACCCGGAGCTCTGGAAACACCATATATTTT; CDR3: CASSLTRSSGNTIYF
J: TRBJ1-1; size: .; D: TRBD1; V: TRBV5-1; DNA: TGCGCCAGCAGCTTTACAGGGGCGAACACTGAAGCTTTCTTT; CDR3: CASSFTGANTEAFF
J: TRBJ1-1; size: .; D: .; V: TRBV19; DNA: TGTGCCAGCCTACCTAAAGGGGGGAACACTGAAGCTTTCTTT; CDR3: CASLPKGGNTEAFF
J: TRBJ1-4; size: .; D: .; V: TRBV7-9; DNA: TGTGCCAGCAGCTTAGCCTCCGCCGGGGGTGAAAAACTGTTTTTT; CDR3: CASSLASAGGEKLFF
J: TRBJ2-7; size: .; D: .; V: TRBV21-1; DNA: TGTGCCAGCAGCAGGGGGCCGGGGCCAGGGGTTCGGAAGCAGTACTTC; CDR3: CASSRGPGPGVRKQYF
J: TRBJ2-7; size: .; D: TRBD1; V: TRBV5-6; DNA: TGTGCCAGCAGCGCCCTGGGACAGGACACCTACGAGCAGTACTTC; CDR3: CASSALGQDTYEQYF
J: TRBJ2-7; size: .; D: .; V: TRBV25-1; DNA: TGTGCCAGCAGTGATCCGTACGAGCAGTACTTC; CDR3: CASSDPYEQYF
J: TRBJ1-2; size: .; D: .; V: TRBV6-5; DNA: TGTGCCAGCAGTTCCGACAGGAACTTCCATGGCTACACCTTC; CDR3: CASSSDRNFHGYTF